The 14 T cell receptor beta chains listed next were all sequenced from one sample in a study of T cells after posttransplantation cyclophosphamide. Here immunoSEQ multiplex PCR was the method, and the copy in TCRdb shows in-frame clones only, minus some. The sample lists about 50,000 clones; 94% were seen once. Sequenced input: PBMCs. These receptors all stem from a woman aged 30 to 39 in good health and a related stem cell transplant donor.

CDR3 loop: CAWSDTDYGYTF. The CDR3 DNA is TGTGCCTGGAGCGACACGGACTATGGCTACACCTTC. The chain employs TRBV30 and TRBJ1-2; no definite D call. Trimming stripped 3 bases from V and 3 bases from J, with 8 bases between. The CDR3 sequence is 12 residues long. CDR1 is GTSNPN, CDR2 SVGIG, per germline (reference sequence).

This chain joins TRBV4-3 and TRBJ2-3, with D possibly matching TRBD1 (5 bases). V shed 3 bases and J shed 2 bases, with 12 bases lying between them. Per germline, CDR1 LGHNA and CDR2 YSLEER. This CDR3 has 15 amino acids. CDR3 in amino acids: CASSHHRILTDTQYF. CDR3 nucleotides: TGCGCCAGCAGCCACCACAGGATTCTCACAGATACGCAGTATTTT.

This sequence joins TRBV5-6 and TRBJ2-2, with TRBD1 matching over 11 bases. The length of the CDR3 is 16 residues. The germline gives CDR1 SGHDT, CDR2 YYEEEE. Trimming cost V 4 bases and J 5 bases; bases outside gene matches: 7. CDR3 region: CASSGRDRGKTGELFF. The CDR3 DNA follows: TGTGCCAGCAGCGGACGGGACAGGGGGAAGACCGGGGAGCTGTTTTTT.

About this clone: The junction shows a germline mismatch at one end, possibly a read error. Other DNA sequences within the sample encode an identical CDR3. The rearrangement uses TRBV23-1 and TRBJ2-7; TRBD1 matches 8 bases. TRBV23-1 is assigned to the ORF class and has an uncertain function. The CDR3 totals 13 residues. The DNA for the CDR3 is TGTGCCAGCAGTCAGCAGACAGGGGACGAGCAGTACTTC. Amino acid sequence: CASSQQTGDEQYF.

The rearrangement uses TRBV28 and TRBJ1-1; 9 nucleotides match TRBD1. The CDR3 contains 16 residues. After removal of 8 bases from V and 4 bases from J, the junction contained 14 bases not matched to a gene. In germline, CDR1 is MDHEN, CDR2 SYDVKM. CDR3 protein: CASLYSSGTGPTEAFF. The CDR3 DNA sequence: TGTGCCAGCCTATATTCCTCCGGGACAGGGCCCACTGAAGCTTTCTTT.

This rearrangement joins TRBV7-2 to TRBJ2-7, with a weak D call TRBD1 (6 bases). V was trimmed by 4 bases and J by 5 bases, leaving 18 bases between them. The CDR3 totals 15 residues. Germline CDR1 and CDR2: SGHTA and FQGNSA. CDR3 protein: CASSSGQLGYHEQYF. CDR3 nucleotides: TGTGCCAGCAGCTCTGGACAGCTCGGGTACCACGAGCAGTACTTC.

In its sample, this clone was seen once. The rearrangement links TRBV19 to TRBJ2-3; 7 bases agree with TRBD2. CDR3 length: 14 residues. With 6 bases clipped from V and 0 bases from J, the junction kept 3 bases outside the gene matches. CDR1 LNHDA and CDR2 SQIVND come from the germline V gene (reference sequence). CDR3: CASRGRVSTDTQYF. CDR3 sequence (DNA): TGTGCCAGTAGGGGGAGGGTAAGCACAGATACGCAGTATTTT. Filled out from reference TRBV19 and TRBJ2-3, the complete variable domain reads DGGITQSPKYLFRKEGQNVTLSCEQNLNHDAMYWYRQDPGQGLRLIYYSQIVNDFQKGDIAEGYSVSREKKESFPLTVTSAQKNPTAFYLCASRGRVSTDTQYFGPGTRLTVL.

Here the CDR3 reads CASSQGGAGFSYNEQFF. CDR3 coding DNA: TGCGCCAGCAGCCAAGGGGGAGCGGGGTTCTCCTACAATGAGCAGTTCTTC. The V call is TRBV4-1, the J call TRBJ2-1, with 7 bases lining up with TRBD2. J gave up 0 bases and V 1 base, and 6 bases lay outside the gene matches. The CDR3 loop spans 17 amino acids. Germline CDR1 reads MGHRA; CDR2 reads YSYEKL.

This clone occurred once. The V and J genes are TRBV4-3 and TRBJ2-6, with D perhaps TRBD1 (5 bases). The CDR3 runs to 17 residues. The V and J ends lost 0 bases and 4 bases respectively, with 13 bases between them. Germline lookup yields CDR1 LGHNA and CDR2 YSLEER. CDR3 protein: CASSQDGQGTGANVLTF. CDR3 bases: TGCGCCAGCAGCCAAGATGGGCAGGGTACGGGGGCCAACGTCCTGACTTTC.

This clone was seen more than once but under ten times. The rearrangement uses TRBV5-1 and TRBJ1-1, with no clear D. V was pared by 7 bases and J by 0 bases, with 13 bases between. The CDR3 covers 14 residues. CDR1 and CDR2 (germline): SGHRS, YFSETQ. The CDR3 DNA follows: TGCGCCAGCGCCCCCGGGGATTTGAACACTGAAGCTTTCTTT. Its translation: CASAPGDLNTEAFF. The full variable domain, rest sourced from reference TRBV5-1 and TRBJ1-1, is KAGVTQTPRYLIKTRGQQVTLSCSPISGHRSVSWYQQTPGQGLQFLFEYFSETQRNKGNFPGRFSGRQFSNSRSEMNVSTLELGDSALYLCASAPGDLNTEAFFGQGTRLTVV.

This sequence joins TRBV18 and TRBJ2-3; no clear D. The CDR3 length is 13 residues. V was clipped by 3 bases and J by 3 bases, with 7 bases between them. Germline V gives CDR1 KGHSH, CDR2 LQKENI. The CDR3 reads CASSPSMTDTQYF. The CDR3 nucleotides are TGTGCCAGCTCACCTAGCATGACAGATACGCAGTATTTT.

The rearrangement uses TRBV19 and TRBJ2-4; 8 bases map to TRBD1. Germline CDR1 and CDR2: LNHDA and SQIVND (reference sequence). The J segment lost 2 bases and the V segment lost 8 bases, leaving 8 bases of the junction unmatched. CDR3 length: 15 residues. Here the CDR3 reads CASADRGDSKNIQYF. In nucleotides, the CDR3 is TGTGCCAGTGCTGACAGGGGCGATTCCAAAAACATTCAGTACTTC. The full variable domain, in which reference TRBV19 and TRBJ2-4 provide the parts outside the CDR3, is DGGITQSPKYLFRKEGQNVTLSCEQNLNHDAMYWYRQDPGQGLRLIYYSQIVNDFQKGDIAEGYSVSREKKESFPLTVTSAQKNPTAFYLCASADRGDSKNIQYFGAGTRLSVL.

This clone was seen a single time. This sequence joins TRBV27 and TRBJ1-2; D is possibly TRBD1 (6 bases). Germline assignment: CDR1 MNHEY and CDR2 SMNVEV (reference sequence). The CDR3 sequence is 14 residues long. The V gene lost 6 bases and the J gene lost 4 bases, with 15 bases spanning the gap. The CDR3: CASSQTGNPYGYTF. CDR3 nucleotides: TGTGCCAGCAGCCAAACAGGGAATCCCTATGGCTACACCTTC.

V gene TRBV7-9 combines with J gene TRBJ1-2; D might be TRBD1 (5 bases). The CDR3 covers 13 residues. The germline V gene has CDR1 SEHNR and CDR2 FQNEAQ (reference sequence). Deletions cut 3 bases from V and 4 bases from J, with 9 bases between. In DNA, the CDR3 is TGTGCCAGCAGCTTTGTCGGGGGCTATGGCTACACCTTC. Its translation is CASSFVGGYGYTF.